This T cell receptor beta chain was sequenced for a study of T cell therapy after organ transplantation. Across the whole study: T cells were expanded approximately 15 days with 30 CMV class I/II epitopes. Broader study findings: CD8 clonality fold change after therapy inversely tracked pretherapy clonality.

In this sample, this clone turned up once. No antigen is known for it. The CDR3 has 17 amino acids. Germline V gene lookup returns CDR1 SGHVS and CDR2 FNYEAQ. V was clipped by 5 bases and J by 6 bases; unmatched bases: 17. Only in-frame clones appear in the TCRdb table, and some are missing; sequencing was by immunoSEQ multiplex PCR. The sample consists of some 48,000 clones, about 95% of them appearing once. The sequence derives from a human patient who had received a solid organ transplant and had CMV disease. The rearrangement joins TRBV7-6 to TRBJ1-1; 8 positions agree with TRBD1. Here the sequenced sample was CD8+ T cells from blood, taken before autologous CMV-specific T cell therapy. This chain's CDR3 is CASSLTRATGAFAEAFF. DNA for the CDR3: TGTGCCAGCAGCCTGACAAGGGCGACAGGGGCTTTCGCTGAAGCTTTCTTT.